These 9 T cell receptor beta chains originate from one sample sequenced in a study of Ad26.COV2.S vaccination and SARS-CoV-2 variants. This sample's treatment: roughly 20 received Ad26.COV2.S at low or high dose, single or two shots; several received placebo; per-sample allocation not given. After the first vaccine or placebo injection, samples were drawn on day 63. Generated by immunoSEQ multiplex PCR, the TCRdb table keeps only in-frame clones and is missing some. This table has some 420,000 clones, roughly 90% appearing once. The starting material was peripheral blood, obtained in a trial of Ad26.COV2.S vaccine versus placebo. These receptor sequences come from a person between 18 and 59 years old who received the Ad26.COV2.S COVID-19 vaccine or a placebo.

The chain has TRBV6-2 or TRBV6-3 and TRBJ2-3; D not certain. There are 18 residues in the CDR3. V was cut by 4 bases and J by 1 base, with 21 bases left in between. Germline CDR1 is MNHEY and CDR2 is SVGEGT. The CDR3 region has the DNA TGTGCCAGCAGTTTGCCCCGGAACACGTTGGTCGGCACAGATACGCAGTATTTT. Translation: CASSLPRNTLVGTDTQYF.

This clone occurred once. The J gene is TRBJ1-2, the V gene TRBV2, with D unresolved. The germline V and J ends were trimmed by 2 bases and 8 bases, with 9 bases remaining between them. CDR3 length: 12 amino acids. Germline lookup yields CDR1 SNHLY and CDR2 FYNNEI. CDR3 nucleotide sequence: TGTGCCAGCAGTGAACCCGGGCTCGGCTACACCTTC. This translates into CASSEPGLGYTF.

V usage is TRBV19 and J usage is TRBJ2-7; D gene unclear. The CDR3 is 13 amino acids. V was clipped by 1 base and J by 6 bases, with 10 bases between them. The germline V gene encodes CDR1 LNHDA and CDR2 SQIVND (reference sequence). The CDR3 spells CASSIGPLAEQYF. The CDR3, as DNA: TGTGCCAGTAGTATAGGGCCATTGGCCGAGCAGTACTTC.

The V gene is TRBV15, the J gene TRBJ1-4; tentative D call: TRBD1 (5 bases). The CDR3 contains 17 residues. V gave up 1 base and J gave up 0 bases, with 12 bases separating them. Germline V gives CDR1 LNHNV, CDR2 YYDKDF (reference sequence). The CDR3 here is CATSRGIGRATNEKLFF. The CDR3 DNA follows: TGTGCCACCAGCAGAGGAATCGGCAGGGCAACTAATGAAAAACTGTTTTTT.

The rearrangement joins TRBV9 to TRBJ2-5; 12 nucleotides align to TRBD1. This CDR3 has 15 amino acids. After removal of 3 bases from V and 4 bases from J, the junction contained 4 bases not matched to a gene. Germline V gives CDR1 SGDLS, CDR2 YYNGEE. The CDR3 reads CASSGRDRGRETQYF. The CDR3 region has the DNA TGTGCCAGCAGCGGCCGGGACAGGGGGCGAGAGACCCAGTACTTC.

The V call is TRBV28, the J call TRBJ2-7; D not resolved. V lost 1 base to trimming and J lost 0 bases, with 7 bases between them. CDR1 and CDR2 from the germline V gene are MDHEN and SYDVKM. CDR3 size: 14 residues. The CDR3 bases are TGTGCCAGCAGTTTATACAAAAGCTCCTACGAGCAGTACTTC. The encoded protein is CASSLYKSSYEQYF. Looking up the rest from reference TRBV28 and TRBJ2-7 gives the full variable domain: DVKVTQSSRYLVKRTGEKVFLECVQDMDHENMFWYRQDPGLGLRLIYFSYDVKMKEKGDIPEGYSVSREKKERFSLILESASTNQTSMYLCASSLYKSSYEQYFGPGTRLTVT.

This clone showed up just a few times. V is TRBV6-1 and J is TRBJ1-2; D call uncertain. V shed 0 bases and J shed 6 bases, with 11 bases lying between them. This CDR3 contains 14 residues. CDR1 is MNHNS and CDR2 is SASEGT in the germline V gene. CDR3 nucleotide sequence: TGTGCCAGCAGTGAAGCTGGAGGGTTACATGGCTACACCTTC. Translation: CASSEAGGLHGYTF.

The chain uses TRBV6-5 and TRBJ2-1, with D hard to call. V was clipped by 6 bases and J by 6 bases, with 18 bases between them. CDR3 length: 15 amino acids. The V gene's germline CDR1 is MNHEY and CDR2 SVGAGI. The CDR3 region has the DNA TGTGCCAGCAGCCGGGTATTAGAGTTACCCAATGAGCAGTTCTTC. It encodes CASSRVLELPNEQFF.

On this clone itself: This sample includes further DNA sequences coding for the same CDR3. This chain joins TRBV20-1 and TRBJ2-5; no firm D call. In germline, CDR1 is DFQATT, CDR2 SNEGSKA (reference sequence). The CDR3 length is 10 residues. Trimming removed 5 bases at V and 4 bases at J, with 5 bases between. Here the CDR3 DNA reads TGCAGTGCTGAAATAGAGACCCAGTACTTC. Its protein product is CSAEIETQYF.